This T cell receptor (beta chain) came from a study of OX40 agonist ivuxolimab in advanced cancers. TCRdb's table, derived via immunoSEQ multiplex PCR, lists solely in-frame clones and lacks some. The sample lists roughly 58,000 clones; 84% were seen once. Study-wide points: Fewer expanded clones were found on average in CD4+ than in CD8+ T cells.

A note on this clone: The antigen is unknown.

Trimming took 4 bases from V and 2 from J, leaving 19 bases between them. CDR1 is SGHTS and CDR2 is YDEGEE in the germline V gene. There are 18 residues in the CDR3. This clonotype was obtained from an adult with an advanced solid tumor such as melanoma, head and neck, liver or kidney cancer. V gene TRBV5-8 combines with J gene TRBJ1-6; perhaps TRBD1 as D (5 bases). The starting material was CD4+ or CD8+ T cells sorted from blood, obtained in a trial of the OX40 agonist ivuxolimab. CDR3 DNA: TGTGCCAGCAGCCTCTATGCGGCCGCGGGGGCCTATAATTCACCCCTCCACTTT. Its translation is CASSLYAAAGAYNSPLHF.